This T cell receptor beta chain was observed in a study of blood T cell repertoires in COVID-19. Study details: Samples representing acute and convalescent COVID-19 were sourced from the United States, Italy and Spain. In each case, the material was cDNA or gDNA derived from T cells, B-cell-depleted T cells, or PBMCs.

CDR1 is SGHNT, CDR2 YYREEE, per germline (reference sequence). The CDR3 sequence is 14 residues long. V trimming: 3 bases; J trimming: 6 bases; junction bases outside the gene matches: 7. Original data processing: How many nucleated cells were present was estimated from reference gene primer amplification. Generated by immunoSEQ multiplex PCR, the TCRdb table keeps only in-frame clones and is missing some. That table is the source of V, J and clone size, and D and trimming were worked out from the DNA. The sample records over 90,000 clones, 90% being singletons. The chain uses TRBV5-4 and TRBJ2-7, with 9 bases aligning to TRBD2. Sequenced input: peripheral blood. The TCR was taken from a middle-aged man with acute or convalescent COVID-19. CDR3 residues: CASSSASGTIEQYF. The CDR3 DNA reads TGTGCCAGCAGCTCGGCTAGCGGGACCATCGAGCAGTACTTC.